What follows describes a single TCR beta chain. Antigen: not known. Preparation of TCR beta libraries was done by quantitative 5'-RACE with molecular barcodes. Using its own MiXCR run on the 5' RACE reads, TCRdb lists one record per CDR3 protein. The sample lists approximately 210,000 distinct CDR3 sequences, 9.5% to 15% occurring once. The sample originates from a study of CD8 T cells in ankylosing spondylitis. Findings and limits, study-wide: Past studies reported some motif variants in reactive arthritis synovial fluid and blood. Among TCR beta sequences, a motif of fewer than 10 highly homologous variants appeared characteristic of ankylosing spondylitis blood. Enrichment of disease-linked clones was reportedly significant in matched ankylosing spondylitis synovial fluid.

This receptor was taken from a male donor with ankylosing spondylitis or in good health (not recorded which). The specimen sequenced was blood, either unsorted or a sorted T cell fraction (not recorded which).

The CDR3 nucleotides read TGCAGTGCTAGAGACGGGGGTACAGCCTACGAGCAGTACTTC. Translation gives CSARDGGTAYEQYF. The chain has TRBV20-1 and TRBJ2-7, with D perhaps TRBD2 (6 bases). Trimming left V 0 bases short and J 2 bases short, with 11 bases between. The CDR3 has 14 amino acids. Per the germline V gene, CDR1 is DFQATT and CDR2 is SNEGSKA (reference sequence).